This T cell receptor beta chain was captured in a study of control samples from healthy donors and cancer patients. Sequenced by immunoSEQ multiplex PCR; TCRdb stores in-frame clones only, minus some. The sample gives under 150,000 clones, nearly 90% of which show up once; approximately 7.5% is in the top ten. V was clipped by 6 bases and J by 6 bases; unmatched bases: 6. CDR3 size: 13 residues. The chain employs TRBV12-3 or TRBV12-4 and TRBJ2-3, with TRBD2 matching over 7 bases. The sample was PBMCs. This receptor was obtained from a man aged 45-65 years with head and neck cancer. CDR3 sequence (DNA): TGTGCCAGCAGGCCGACTAGCTGGGATACGCAGTATTTT. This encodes CASRPTSWDTQYF.